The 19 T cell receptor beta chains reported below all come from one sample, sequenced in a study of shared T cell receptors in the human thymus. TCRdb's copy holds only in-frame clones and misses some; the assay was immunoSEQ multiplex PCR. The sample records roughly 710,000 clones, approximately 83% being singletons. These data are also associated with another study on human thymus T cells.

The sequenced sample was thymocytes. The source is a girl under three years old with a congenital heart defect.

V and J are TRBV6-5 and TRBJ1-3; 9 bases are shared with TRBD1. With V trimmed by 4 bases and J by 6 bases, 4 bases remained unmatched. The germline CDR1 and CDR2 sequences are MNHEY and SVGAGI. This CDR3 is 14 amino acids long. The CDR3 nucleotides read TGTGCCAGCAGTTCTGGGACAGGGTCAAACACCATATATTTT. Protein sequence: CASSSGTGSNTIYF.

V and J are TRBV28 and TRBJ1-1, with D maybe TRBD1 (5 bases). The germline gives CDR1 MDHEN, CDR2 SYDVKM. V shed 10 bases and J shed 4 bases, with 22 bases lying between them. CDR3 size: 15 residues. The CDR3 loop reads CATRTQRVQGTEAFF. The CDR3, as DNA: TGTGCCACCCGGACCCAAAGGGTTCAGGGCACTGAAGCTTTCTTT. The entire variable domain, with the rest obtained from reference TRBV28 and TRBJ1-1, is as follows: DVKVTQSSRYLVKRTGEKVFLECVQDMDHENMFWYRQDPGLGLRLIYFSYDVKMKEKGDIPEGYSVSREKKERFSLILESASTNQTSMYLCATRTQRVQGTEAFFGQGTRLTVV.

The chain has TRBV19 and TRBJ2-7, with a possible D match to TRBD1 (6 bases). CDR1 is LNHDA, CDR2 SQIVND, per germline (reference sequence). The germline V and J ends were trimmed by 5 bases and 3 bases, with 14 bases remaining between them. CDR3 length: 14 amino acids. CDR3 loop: CASSVATGIYEQYF. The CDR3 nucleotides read TGTGCCAGTAGTGTAGCTACAGGGATCTACGAGCAGTACTTC. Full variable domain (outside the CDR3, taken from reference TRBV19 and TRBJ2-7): DGGITQSPKYLFRKEGQNVTLSCEQNLNHDAMYWYRQDPGQGLRLIYYSQIVNDFQKGDIAEGYSVSREKKESFPLTVTSAQKNPTAFYLCASSVATGIYEQYFGPGTRLTVT.

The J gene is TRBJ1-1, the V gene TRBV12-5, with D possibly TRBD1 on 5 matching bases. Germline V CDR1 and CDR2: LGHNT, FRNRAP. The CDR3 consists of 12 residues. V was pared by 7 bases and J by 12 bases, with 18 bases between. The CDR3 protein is CASAPIGGGTFF. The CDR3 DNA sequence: TGTGCTAGTGCCCCAATCGGGGGGGGAACTTTCTTT.

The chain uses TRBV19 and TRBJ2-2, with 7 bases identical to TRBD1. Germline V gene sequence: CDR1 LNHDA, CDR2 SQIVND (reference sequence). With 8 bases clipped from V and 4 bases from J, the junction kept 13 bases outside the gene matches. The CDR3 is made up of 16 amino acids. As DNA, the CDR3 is TGTGCCAGTGAGACAGGGTTCTGTTCGAGCACCGGGGAGCTGTTTTTT. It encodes CASETGFCSSTGELFF.

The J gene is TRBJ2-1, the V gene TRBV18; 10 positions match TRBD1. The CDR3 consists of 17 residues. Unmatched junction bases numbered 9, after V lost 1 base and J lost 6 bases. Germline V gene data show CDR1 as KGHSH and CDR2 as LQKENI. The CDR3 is CASSPLVGTGVLNEQFF. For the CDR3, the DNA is TGTGCCAGCTCACCACTGGTGGGGACAGGGGTACTCAATGAGCAGTTCTTC.

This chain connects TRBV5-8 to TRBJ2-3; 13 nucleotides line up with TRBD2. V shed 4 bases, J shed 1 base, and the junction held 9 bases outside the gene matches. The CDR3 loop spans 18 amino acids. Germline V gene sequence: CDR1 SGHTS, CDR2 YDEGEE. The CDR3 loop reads CASSHLTSGGLGTDTQYF. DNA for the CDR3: TGTGCCAGCAGCCACCTGACTAGCGGGGGGTTAGGCACAGATACGCAGTATTTT.

The CDR3 sequence: CASNWGPGYSEAFF. CDR3 DNA: TGTGCCAGCAACTGGGGGCCGGGGTATTCTGAAGCTTTCTTT. The V call is TRBV14, the J call TRBJ1-1; a weak D match, TRBD1 (6 bases). The V gene's germline CDR1 is SGHDN and CDR2 FVKESK. CDR3 length: 14 residues. V was trimmed by 7 bases and J by 6 bases, leaving 18 bases between them.

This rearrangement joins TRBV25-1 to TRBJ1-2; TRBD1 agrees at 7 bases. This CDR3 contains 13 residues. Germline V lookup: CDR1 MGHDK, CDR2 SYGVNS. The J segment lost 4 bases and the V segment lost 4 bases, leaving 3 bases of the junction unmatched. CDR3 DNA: TGTGCCAGCAGTGGGACAGGCTTCTATGGCTACACCTTC. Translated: CASSGTGFYGYTF.

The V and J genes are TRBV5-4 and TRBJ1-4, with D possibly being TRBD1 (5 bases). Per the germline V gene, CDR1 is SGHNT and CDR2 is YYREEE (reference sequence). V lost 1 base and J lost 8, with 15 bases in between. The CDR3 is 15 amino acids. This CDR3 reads CASSLKFGGNEKLFF. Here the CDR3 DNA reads TGTGCCAGCAGCTTGAAATTCGGGGGGAACGAAAAACTGTTTTTT. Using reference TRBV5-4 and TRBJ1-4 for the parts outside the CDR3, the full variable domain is ETGVTQSPTHLIKTRGQQVTLRCSSQSGHNTVSWYQQALGQGPQFIFQYYREEENGRGNFPPRFSGLQFPNYSSELNVNALELDDSALYLCASSLKFGGNEKLFFGSGTQLSVL.

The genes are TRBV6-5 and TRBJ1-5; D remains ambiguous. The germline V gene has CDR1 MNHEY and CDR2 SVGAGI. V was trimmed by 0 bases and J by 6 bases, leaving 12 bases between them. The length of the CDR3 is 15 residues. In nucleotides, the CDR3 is TGTGCCAGCAGTTACTCGAATCGGGAGGGTCAGCCCCAGCATTTT. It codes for CASSYSNREGQPQHF.

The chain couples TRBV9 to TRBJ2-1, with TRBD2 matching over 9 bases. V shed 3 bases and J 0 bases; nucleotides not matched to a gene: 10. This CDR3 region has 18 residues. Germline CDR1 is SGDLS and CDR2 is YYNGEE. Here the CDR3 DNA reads TGTGCCAGCAGCGAATTAGCGGGGGAGAGGAGCTCCTACAATGAGCAGTTCTTC. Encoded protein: CASSELAGERSSYNEQFF.

Written as DNA, the CDR3 is TGTGCCAGCAGTCCCTATTACAGCAGCGGGGGTTGGAACAGCGACGCTAACTATGGCTACACCTTC. Residues: CASSPYYSSGGWNSDANYGYTF. The V and J genes are TRBV2 and TRBJ1-2; TRBD1 is a possible D gene (5 bases). This CDR3 spans 22 amino acids. The germline CDR1 and CDR2 sequences are SNHLY and FYNNEI. Trimming took 5 bases from V and 0 from J, leaving 34 bases between them.

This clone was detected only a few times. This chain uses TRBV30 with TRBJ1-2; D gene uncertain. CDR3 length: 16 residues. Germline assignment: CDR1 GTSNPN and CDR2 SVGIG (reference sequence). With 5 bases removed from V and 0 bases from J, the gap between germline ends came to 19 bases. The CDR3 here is CAWGSLVRRPNYGYTF. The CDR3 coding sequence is TGTGCCTGGGGATCCCTAGTGAGGCGGCCTAACTATGGCTACACCTTC.

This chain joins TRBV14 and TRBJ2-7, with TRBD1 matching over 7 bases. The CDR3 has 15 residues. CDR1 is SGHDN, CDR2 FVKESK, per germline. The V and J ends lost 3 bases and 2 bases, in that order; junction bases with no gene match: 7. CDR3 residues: CASSHLPGQTYEQYF. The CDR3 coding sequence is TGTGCCAGCAGCCACCTACCGGGACAGACCTACGAGCAGTACTTC.

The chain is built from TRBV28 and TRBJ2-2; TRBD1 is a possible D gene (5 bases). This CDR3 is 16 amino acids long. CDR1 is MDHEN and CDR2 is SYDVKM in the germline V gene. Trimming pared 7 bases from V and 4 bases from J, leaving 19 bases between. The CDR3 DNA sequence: TGTGCCAGCAAAAGGCAGGGCCTTGACCGCACCGGGGAGCTGTTTTTT. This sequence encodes CASKRQGLDRTGELFF.

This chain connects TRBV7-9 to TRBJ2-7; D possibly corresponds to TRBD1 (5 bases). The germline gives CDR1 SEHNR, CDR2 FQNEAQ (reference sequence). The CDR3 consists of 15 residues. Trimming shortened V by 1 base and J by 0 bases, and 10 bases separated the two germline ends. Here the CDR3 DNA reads TGTGCCAGCAGCTTAGGCGACAGAAGCTCCTACGAGCAGTACTTC. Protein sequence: CASSLGDRSSYEQYF.

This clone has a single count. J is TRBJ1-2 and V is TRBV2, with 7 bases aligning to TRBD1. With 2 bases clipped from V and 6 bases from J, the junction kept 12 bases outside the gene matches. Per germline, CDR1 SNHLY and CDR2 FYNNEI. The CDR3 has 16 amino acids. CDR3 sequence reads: CASSESLQGVVDGYTF. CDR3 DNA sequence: TGTGCCAGCAGTGAATCGTTGCAGGGGGTTGTCGATGGCTACACCTTC.

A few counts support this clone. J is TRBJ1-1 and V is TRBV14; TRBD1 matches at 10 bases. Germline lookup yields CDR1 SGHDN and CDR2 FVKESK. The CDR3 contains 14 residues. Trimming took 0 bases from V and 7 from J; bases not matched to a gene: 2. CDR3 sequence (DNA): TGTGCCAGCAGCCAAGATGGGGACAGGGGTGAAGCTTTCTTT. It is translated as CASSQDGDRGEAFF.